The clone carrying this TCR beta chain was seen more than once but under ten times. Its antigen is unknown. The CDR3 totals 13 residues. Germline V gene lookup returns CDR1 SGHRS and CDR2 YFSETQ. Losses at the gene ends were 5 bases for V and 5 bases for J; bases not matched to a gene: 4. This specimen comes from a study of cytomegalovirus exposure and HLA in healthy donors. General study results and limits: Presence/absence analyses assumed roughly uniform sequencing depth across donors, which may not hold. In vitro checks showed that a few CMV-associated chains really do target CMV antigens. When analyzed later, a missense DCLRE1C variant was found to be linked to TCR beta V- and J-gene trimming.

Use of 60 Vbeta and 13 Jbeta primers characterized the PCR. TCRdb keeps only in-frame clones here, not all; method: immunoSEQ multiplex PCR. The table lists tens of thousands of clones, around 80% of them singletons. This clonotype was obtained from a middle-aged man in good health and CMV-seronegative. The rearrangement uses TRBV5-1 and TRBJ1-1; TRBD1 matches at 9 bases. The sample comprised PBMCs. The CDR3 sequence: CASSKDRGTEAFF. In DNA, the CDR3 is TGCGCCAGCAGTAAGGACAGGGGAACTGAAGCTTTCTTT. Full variable domain (remainder filled in from reference TRBV5-1 and TRBJ1-1): KAGVTQTPRYLIKTRGQQVTLSCSPISGHRSVSWYQQTPGQGLQFLFEYFSETQRNKGNFPGRFSGRQFSNSRSEMNVSTLELGDSALYLCASSKDRGTEAFFGQGTRLTVV.